The clone carrying this TCR beta chain was observed at least ten times. The antigen is unknown. The data originate from a study of Graves' ophthalmopathy and Graves' hyperthyroidism. General study findings and limits: A majority of expanded thyroid clonotypes exceeding 0.001 frequency were likewise present in blood.

Germline V gene data show CDR1 as DFQATT and CDR2 as SNEGSKA (reference sequence). The V end was cut by 3 bases, the J end by 2 bases, with 11 bases between. The CDR3 is 13 amino acids. Each hyperthyroidism patient was newly diagnosed, with under 2 months' duration, and aged 18 to 65. It was on clinical symptoms, serum thyroxine, TRAb, thyroid ultrasound and orbital computed tomography that diagnosis relied. Amplified material comprised TCR beta CDR3 regions derived from RNA transcripts. Investigators did first-round RT-PCR with HTBI primers, then second-round multiplex PCR. TCRdb re-analysed the multiplex PCR reads in MiXCR, keeping a single row per CDR3 protein. The sample records fewer than 650,000 distinct CDR3 sequences, approximately 21% being singletons.

This sequence joins TRBV20-1 and TRBJ2-7; the D gene is possibly TRBD2 (5 bases). The TCR comes from a woman aged 18-29 years with stable Graves' hyperthyroidism. Some clones in this sample may be carry-over from other donors' samples. The sample consisted of peripheral blood. The CDR3 region has the DNA TGCAGTGCTAGTCCCCCACTAGCCTACGAGCAGTACTTC. Translation gives CSASPPLAYEQYF.